The next 10 T cell receptor beta chains were all read from a single sample in a study of a mutant IDH1 vaccine in newly diagnosed glioma. Sequenced by immunoSEQ multiplex PCR; TCRdb stores in-frame clones only, minus some. This table has approximately 92,000 clones, around 77% appearing once. Specified time point: baseline, week 1 (first vaccination visit). Documented treatment: pre-vaccination baseline after standard-of-care therapy. The sample consisted of PBMCs, taken from a glioma patient treated with radiotherapy, temozolomide or both. All receptors derive from a man in his forties with glioma.

This clone was picked up one time. The V call is TRBV7-2, the J call TRBJ1-1; 8 bases fit TRBD1. CDR1 and CDR2 (germline): SGHTA, FQGNSA. V shed 5 bases and J 3 bases; nucleotides not matched to a gene: 5. The CDR3 consists of 14 residues. The CDR3 nucleotides read TGTGCCAGCAGCACAGGACAGGGTCACACTGAAGCTTTCTTT. Translated, it gives CASSTGQGHTEAFF.

The chain combines TRBV18 with TRBJ2-6; D ambiguous. The CDR3 has 14 residues. Trimming removed 4 bases from V and 0 bases from J, with 4 bases in between. Germline V gene data show CDR1 as KGHSH and CDR2 as LQKENI. This CDR3 is CASSQNSGANVLTF. The CDR3 bases are TGTGCCAGCTCACAGAACTCTGGGGCCAACGTCCTGACTTTC.

The chain carries TRBV28 and TRBJ1-5; tentatively, D is TRBD1 (6 bases). Germline V lookup: CDR1 MDHEN, CDR2 SYDVKM. The CDR3 length is 16 residues. V lost 7 bases and J lost 2, with 18 bases in between. The CDR3, as DNA: TGTGCCAGCACAACAACAGGGCCGGCCGGCAATCAGCCCCAGCATTTT. It encodes CASTTTGPAGNQPQHF.

The chain carries TRBV7-9 and TRBJ2-3; no definite D call. This CDR3 region has 14 residues. Deletions cut 2 bases from V and 1 base from J, with 7 bases between. Germline-derived CDR1 and CDR2 are SEHNR and FQNEAQ (reference sequence). The CDR3 protein is CASSLIKGTDTQYF. CDR3 in DNA: TGTGCCAGCAGCTTAATTAAGGGCACAGATACGCAGTATTTT.

The V call is TRBV7-6, the J call TRBJ2-7; possible D gene TRBD2, 6 bases. Per germline, CDR1 SGHVS and CDR2 FNYEAQ. Between the trimmed V and J ends, which lost 3 bases and 2 bases, there was a span of 14 bases. The CDR3 runs to 15 residues. CDR3 sequence reads: CASSLAAGSTYEQYF. CDR3 coding DNA: TGTGCCAGCAGCTTGGCTGCGGGATCAACCTACGAGCAGTACTTC.

This clone was seen only once. V is TRBV2 and J is TRBJ2-5, with no clear D. Germline CDR1 reads SNHLY; CDR2 reads FYNNEI. The ends were cut back, 7 bases at V and 5 bases at J, with 8 bases in the middle. There are 11 residues in the CDR3. CDR3 in DNA: TGTGCCAGCACCATCTGGGAGACCCAGTACTTC. It encodes CASTIWETQYF.

The chain employs TRBV5-3 and TRBJ1-5, with no clear D. TRBV5-3 carries the ORF label, with uncertain function. Trimming removed 1 base from V and 2 bases from J, with 16 bases in between. The CDR3 loop spans 17 amino acids. Written as DNA, the CDR3 is TGTGCCAGAAGCTTGACTCAGCTCAGAAGTGGCAATCAGCCCCAGCATTTT. Its translation: CARSLTQLRSGNQPQHF.

The rearrangement joins TRBV6-1 to TRBJ2-7; D is tentatively TRBD1 or TRBD2 (5 bases each). Trimming stripped 11 bases from V and 3 bases from J, with 14 bases between. The germline V gene encodes CDR1 MNHNS and CDR2 SASEGT. This CDR3 comprises 12 residues. The DNA of the CDR3 is TGTGCCGCCGGGGCAGTTTACTACGAGCAGTACTTC. As protein: CAAGAVYYEQYF.

The V and J genes are TRBV30 and TRBJ2-5; D is undetermined. The germline V and J ends were trimmed by 4 bases and 5 bases, with 11 bases remaining between them. This CDR3 spans 12 amino acids. Germline V gene lookup returns CDR1 GTSNPN and CDR2 SVGIG (reference sequence). The CDR3 spells CAWTAPRETQYF. The CDR3 DNA reads TGTGCCTGGACAGCCCCCAGGGAGACCCAGTACTTC.

Details on this clone: Other DNA sequences in this sample translate to the same CDR3. The chain joins TRBV6-6 to TRBJ2-7; D is possibly TRBD2 (6 bases). V shed 5 bases and J shed 3 bases, with 8 bases lying between them. This CDR3 has 12 residues. Germline V CDR1 and CDR2: MNHNY, SVGAGI (reference sequence). The CDR3 nucleotides read TGTGCCAGCAGTCCGGGGGTCTACGAGCAGTACTTC. This gives the protein CASSPGVYEQYF.